This TCR beta chain is from a study of cytomegalovirus exposure and HLA in healthy donors. About the study: Of around 400 genotyped donors, around 80% grouped in the Caucasian-associated ancestry cluster.

Use of 60 Vbeta and 13 Jbeta primers characterized the PCR. Libraries were prepared by immunoSEQ multiplex PCR; TCRdb keeps only in-frame clonotypes and omits some of them. The data hold 98,000 or so clones, with around 79% observed a single time. The CDR3 length is 15 residues. Trimming removed 3 bases at V and 5 bases at J, with 15 bases between. Germline V gene data show CDR1 as SGDLS and CDR2 as YYNGEE. Study-wide results and limits: As a later analysis revealed, the rate of TCR association differed by HLA locus, with DRB1 most and HLA-C fewest. Immune exposure was documented only through CMV serostatus. According to an earlier analysis, most TCR beta V segments yielded productive rearrangements about 87% or about 30% of the time.

To note about this clone: Its antigen is unknown.

Sequencing was done on a sample of PBMCs. This chain links TRBV9 with TRBJ2-1, with TRBD2 as a possible D gene (6 bases). This receptor was identified in a man aged 60-69 years in good health and CMV-seropositive. This chain's CDR3 is CASSGRRGVDNEQFF. The CDR3 nucleotides read TGTGCCAGCAGCGGGCGGCGGGGTGTCGACAATGAGCAGTTCTTC. Variable domain in full (rest from reference TRBV9 and TRBJ2-1): DSGVTQTPKHLITATGQRVTLRCSPRSGDLSVYWYQQSLDQGLQFLIQYYNGEERAKGNILERFSAQQFPDLHSELNLSSLELGDSALYFCASSGRRGVDNEQFFGPGTRLTVL.